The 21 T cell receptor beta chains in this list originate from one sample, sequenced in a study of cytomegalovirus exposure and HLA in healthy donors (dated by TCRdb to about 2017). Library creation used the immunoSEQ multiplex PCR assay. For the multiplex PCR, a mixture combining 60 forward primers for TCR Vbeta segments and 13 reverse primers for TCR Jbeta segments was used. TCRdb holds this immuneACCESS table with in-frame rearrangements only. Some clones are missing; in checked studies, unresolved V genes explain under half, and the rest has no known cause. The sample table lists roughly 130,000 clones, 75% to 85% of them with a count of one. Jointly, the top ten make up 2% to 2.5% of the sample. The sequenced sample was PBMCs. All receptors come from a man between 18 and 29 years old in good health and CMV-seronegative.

This chain's CDR3 is CASSQDFGQGSDYGYTF. CDR3 DNA sequence: TGTGCCAGCAGCCAAGACTTCGGACAGGGGAGCGACTATGGCTACACCTTC. The chain recombines TRBV14 with TRBJ1-2, with 9 positions matching TRBD1. The CDR3 loop spans 17 amino acids. V was clipped by 0 bases and J by 3 bases; unmatched bases: 8. CDR1 is SGHDN and CDR2 is FVKESK in the germline V gene.

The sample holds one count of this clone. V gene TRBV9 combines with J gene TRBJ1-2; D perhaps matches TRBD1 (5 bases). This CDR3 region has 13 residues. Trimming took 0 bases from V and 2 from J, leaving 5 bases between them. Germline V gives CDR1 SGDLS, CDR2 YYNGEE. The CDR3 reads CASSVDRNYGYTF. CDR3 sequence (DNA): TGTGCCAGCAGCGTAGACAGGAACTATGGCTACACCTTC. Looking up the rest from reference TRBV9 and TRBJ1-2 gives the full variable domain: DSGVTQTPKHLITATGQRVTLRCSPRSGDLSVYWYQQSLDQGLQFLIQYYNGEERAKGNILERFSAQQFPDLHSELNLSSLELGDSALYFCASSVDRNYGYTFGSGTRLTVV.

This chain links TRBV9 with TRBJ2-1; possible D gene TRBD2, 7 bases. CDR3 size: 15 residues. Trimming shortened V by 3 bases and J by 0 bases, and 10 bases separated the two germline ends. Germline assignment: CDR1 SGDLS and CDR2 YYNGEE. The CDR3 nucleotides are TGTGCCAGCAGCGAGGGGGGGGGCTCCTACAATGAGCAGTTCTTC. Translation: CASSEGGGSYNEQFF.

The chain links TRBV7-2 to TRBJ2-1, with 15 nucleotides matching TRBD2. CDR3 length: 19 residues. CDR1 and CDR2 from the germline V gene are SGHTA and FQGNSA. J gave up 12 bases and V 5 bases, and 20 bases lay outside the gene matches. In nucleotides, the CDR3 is TGTGCCAGCAGCCCGTCGCAAGTGGGACTAGCGGGAGGTCCGAGGCGGCAGTTCTTC. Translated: CASSPSQVGLAGGPRRQFF.

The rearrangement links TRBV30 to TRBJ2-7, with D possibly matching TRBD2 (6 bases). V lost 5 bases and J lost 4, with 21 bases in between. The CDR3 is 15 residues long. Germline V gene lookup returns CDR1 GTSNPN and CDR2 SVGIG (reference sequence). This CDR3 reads CAWEPGGGLGYEQYF. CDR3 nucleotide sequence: TGTGCCTGGGAACCCGGGGGAGGACTCGGATACGAGCAGTACTTC.

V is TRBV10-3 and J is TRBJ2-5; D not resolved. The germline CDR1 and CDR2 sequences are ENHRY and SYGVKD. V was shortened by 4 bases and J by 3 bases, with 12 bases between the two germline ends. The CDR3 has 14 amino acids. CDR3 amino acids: CAISGAEVKETQYF. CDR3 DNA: TGTGCCATCAGTGGGGCCGAAGTTAAAGAGACCCAGTACTTC.

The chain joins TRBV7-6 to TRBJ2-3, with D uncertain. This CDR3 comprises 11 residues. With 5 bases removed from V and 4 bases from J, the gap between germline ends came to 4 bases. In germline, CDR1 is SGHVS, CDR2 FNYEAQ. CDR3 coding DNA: TGTGCCAGCAGCCCCGCAGATACGCAGTATTTT. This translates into CASSPADTQYF.

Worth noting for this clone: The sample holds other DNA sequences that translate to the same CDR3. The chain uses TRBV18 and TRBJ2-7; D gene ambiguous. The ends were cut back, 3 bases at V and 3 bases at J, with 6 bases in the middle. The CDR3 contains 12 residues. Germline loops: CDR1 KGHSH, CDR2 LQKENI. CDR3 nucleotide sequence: TGTGCCAGCTCACCCGGTAGCTACGAGCAGTACTTC. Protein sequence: CASSPGSYEQYF.

CDR3 protein: CASSQDSGDSYNEQFF. In DNA form, the CDR3 reads TGTGCCAGCAGCCAAGATAGCGGTGACTCCTACAATGAGCAGTTCTTC. The V gene is TRBV14, the J gene TRBJ2-1, with D perhaps matching TRBD2 (6 bases). Trimming removed 0 bases from V and 0 bases from J, with 9 bases in between. CDR3 length: 16 residues. Germline CDR1 SGHDN, CDR2 FVKESK.

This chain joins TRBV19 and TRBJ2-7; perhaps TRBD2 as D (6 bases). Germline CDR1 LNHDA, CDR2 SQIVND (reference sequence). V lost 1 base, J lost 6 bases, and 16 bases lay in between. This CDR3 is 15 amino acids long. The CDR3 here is CASSIGGLDGAEQYF. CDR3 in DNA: TGTGCCAGTAGTATAGGGGGACTCGACGGGGCCGAGCAGTACTTC.

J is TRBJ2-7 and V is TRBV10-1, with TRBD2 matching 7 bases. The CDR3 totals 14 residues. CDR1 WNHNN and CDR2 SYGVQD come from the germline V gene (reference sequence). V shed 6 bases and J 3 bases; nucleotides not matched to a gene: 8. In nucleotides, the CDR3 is TGCGCCAGCAGACGCGGGAGAAAGGACTACGAGCAGTACGTC. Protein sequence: CASRRGRKDYEQYV.

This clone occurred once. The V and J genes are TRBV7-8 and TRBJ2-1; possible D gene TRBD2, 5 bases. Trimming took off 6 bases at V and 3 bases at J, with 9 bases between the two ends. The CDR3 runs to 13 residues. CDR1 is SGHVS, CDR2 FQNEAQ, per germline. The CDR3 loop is CASRLRDYNEQFF. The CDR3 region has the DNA TGTGCCAGCAGACTCCGGGACTACAATGAGCAGTTCTTC.

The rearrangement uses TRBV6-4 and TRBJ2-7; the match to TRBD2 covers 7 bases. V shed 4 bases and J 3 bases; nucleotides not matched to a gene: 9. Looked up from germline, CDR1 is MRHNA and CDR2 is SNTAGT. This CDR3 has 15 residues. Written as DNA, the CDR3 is TGTGCCAGCAGTGTGGGGGGGGAGACCGTCTACGAGCAGTACGTC. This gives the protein CASSVGGETVYEQYV.

CDR3: CAISGRLGDYEQYV. Written as DNA, the CDR3 is TGTGCCATCAGTGGGAGGCTGGGAGACTACGAGCAGTACGTC. The chain employs TRBV10-3 and TRBJ2-7; TRBD2 is a possible D gene (5 bases). Germline values: CDR1 ENHRY, CDR2 SYGVKD. The CDR3 has 14 residues. The V and J ends lost 4 bases and 3 bases respectively, with 13 bases between them.

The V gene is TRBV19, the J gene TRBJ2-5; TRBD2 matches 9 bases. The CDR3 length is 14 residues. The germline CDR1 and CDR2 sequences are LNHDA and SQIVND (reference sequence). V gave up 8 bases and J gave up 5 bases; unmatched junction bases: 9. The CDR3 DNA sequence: TGTGCCAGTGGGCTAGTAGCGGGAGTGGAGACCCAGTACTTC. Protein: CASGLVAGVETQYF.

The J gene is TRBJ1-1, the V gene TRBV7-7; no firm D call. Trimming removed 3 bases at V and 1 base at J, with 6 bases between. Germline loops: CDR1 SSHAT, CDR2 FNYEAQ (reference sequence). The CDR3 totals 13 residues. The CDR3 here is CASSFAANTEAFF. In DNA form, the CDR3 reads TGTGCCAGCAGCTTTGCGGCGAACACTGAAGCTTTCTTT.

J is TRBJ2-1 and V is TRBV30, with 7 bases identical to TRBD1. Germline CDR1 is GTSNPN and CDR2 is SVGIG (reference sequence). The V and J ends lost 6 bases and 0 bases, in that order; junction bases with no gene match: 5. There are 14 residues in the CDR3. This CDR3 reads CACPDRYSYNEQFF. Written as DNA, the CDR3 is TGTGCCTGCCCGGACAGGTACTCCTACAATGAGCAGTTCTTC.

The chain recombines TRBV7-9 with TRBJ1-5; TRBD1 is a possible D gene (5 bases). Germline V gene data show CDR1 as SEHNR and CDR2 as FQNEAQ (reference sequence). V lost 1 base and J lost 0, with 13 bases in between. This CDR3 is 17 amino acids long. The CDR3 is CASSLGGDTNSNQPQHF. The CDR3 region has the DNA TGTGCCAGCAGCTTAGGGGGGGATACGAATAGCAATCAGCCCCAGCATTTT.

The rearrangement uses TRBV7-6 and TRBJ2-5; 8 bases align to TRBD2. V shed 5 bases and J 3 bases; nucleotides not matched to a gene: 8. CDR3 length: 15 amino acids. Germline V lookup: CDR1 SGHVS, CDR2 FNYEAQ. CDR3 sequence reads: CASSLSGNSKETQYF. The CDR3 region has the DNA TGTGCCAGCAGCCTTAGCGGGAACAGTAAAGAGACCCAGTACTTC.

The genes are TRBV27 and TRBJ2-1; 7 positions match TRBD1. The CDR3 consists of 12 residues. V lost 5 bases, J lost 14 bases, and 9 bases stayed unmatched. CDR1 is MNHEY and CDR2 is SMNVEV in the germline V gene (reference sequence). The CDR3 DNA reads TGTGCCAGCAGTCCACCGGACAGGTGGAAGTTCTTC. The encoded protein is CASSPPDRWKFF.

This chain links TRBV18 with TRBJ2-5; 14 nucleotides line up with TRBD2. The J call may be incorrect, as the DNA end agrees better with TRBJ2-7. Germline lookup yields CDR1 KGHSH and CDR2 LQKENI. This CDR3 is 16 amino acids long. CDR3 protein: CASSLRLAGGPDEQYF. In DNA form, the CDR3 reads TGTGCCAGCTCACTCCGACTAGCGGGAGGGCCCGACGAGCAGTACTTC.